Following are 28 T cell receptor beta chains from one sample sequenced in a study of shared clonotypes between healthy human individuals. Clones were read by immunoSEQ multiplex PCR, and TCRdb kept only the in-frame ones, dropping some. The sample carries around 440,000 clones, approximately 71% recorded once. Sequenced sample: PBMCs. The receptor set was obtained from a woman in her thirties or forties in good health. Some clones in this sample may be carry-over from other donors' samples.

This chain connects TRBV9 to TRBJ2-7; D possibly corresponds to TRBD1 (6 bases). The CDR3 contains 14 residues. In germline, CDR1 is SGDLS, CDR2 YYNGEE. V was pared by 0 bases and J by 7 bases, with 14 bases between. The CDR3 nucleotides are TGTGCCAGCAGCGTAGGGGGGCCACTCGGAGAGCAGTACTTC. Its protein is CASSVGGPLGEQYF.

V usage is TRBV4-2 and J usage is TRBJ1-2; D is perhaps TRBD1 (5 bases). The CDR3 runs to 14 residues. V was pared by 4 bases and J by 6 bases, with 15 bases between. Germline V gives CDR1 LGHNA, CDR2 YNFKEQ. The CDR3 DNA follows: TGTGCCAGCAGCCCATTAGGAGGGGAGGATGGCTACACCTTC. Amino acid sequence: CASSPLGGEDGYTF.

On this clone itself: A far larger clone is one base from this, pointing to a likely read error. This chain links TRBV10-3 with TRBJ2-7; possible D gene TRBD1, 5 bases. Germline V gene sequence: CDR1 ENHRY, CDR2 SYGVKD. This CDR3 contains 12 residues. DNA of the CDR3: TGTGCCACCAGTGGGCAGGGTTACGAGCAGTACTTC. Protein: CATSGQGYEQYF.

The rearrangement uses TRBV18 and TRBJ1-1; D is possibly TRBD1 (6 bases). Germline CDR1 reads KGHSH; CDR2 reads LQKENI. The CDR3 has 15 residues. Trimming stripped 2 bases from V and 5 bases from J, with 15 bases between. CDR3 nucleotide sequence: TGTGCCAGCTCACCATCTACAGGGTTACGAACTGAAGCTTTCTTT. Translating gives CASSPSTGLRTEAFF.

This clone has only one observation. The rearrangement joins TRBV5-6 to TRBJ2-7; D is unclear. Germline V gene data show CDR1 as SGHDT and CDR2 as YYEEEE. The V end was cut by 1 base, the J end by 3 bases, with 11 bases between. CDR3 size: 14 residues. The CDR3 sequence: CASSLKGRVYEQYF. CDR3 in DNA: TGTGCCAGCAGCTTGAAGGGCCGAGTCTACGAGCAGTACTTC.

This chain joins TRBV18 and TRBJ2-1; TRBD2 agrees at 7 bases. In germline, CDR1 is KGHSH, CDR2 LQKENI. With V trimmed by 2 bases and J by 5 bases, 3 bases remained unmatched. CDR3 length: 14 residues. The CDR3 nucleotides are TGTGCCAGCTCACCAAGGGACTACCACAATGAGCAGTTCTTC. As protein: CASSPRDYHNEQFF. The full variable domain, rest sourced from reference TRBV18 and TRBJ2-1, is NAGVMQNPRHLVRRRGQEARLRCSPMKGHSHVYWYRQLPEEGLKFMVYLQKENIIDESGMPKERFSAEFPKEGPSILRIQQVVRGDSAAYFCASSPRDYHNEQFFGPGTRLTVL.

This rearrangement joins TRBV15 to TRBJ2-2, with TRBD1 identical over 10 bases. The CDR3 has 15 residues. The ends lost 4 bases at V and 5 bases at J; junction bases unmatched: 4. In germline, CDR1 is LNHNV, CDR2 YYDKDF (reference sequence). CDR3: CATSTGQGGTGELFF. CDR3 in DNA: TGTGCCACCAGCACCGGACAGGGGGGGACCGGGGAGCTGTTTTTT. The full variable domain, rest sourced from reference TRBV15 and TRBJ2-2, is DAMVIQNPRYQVTQFGKPVTLSCSQTLNHNVMYWYQQKSSQAPKLLFHYYDKDFNNEADTPDNFQSRRPNTSFCFLDIRSPGLGDTAMYLCATSTGQGGTGELFFGEGSRLTVL.

CDR3 coding DNA: TGTGCCAGCTCACCACCCCCCTGGGACGTTCCCTACAATGAGCAGTTCTTC. Protein product: CASSPPPWDVPYNEQFF. The gene calls are TRBV18 and TRBJ2-1; D is tentatively TRBD1 or TRBD2 (5 bases each). The CDR3 runs to 17 residues. Trimming cost V 0 bases and J 2 bases, with 14 bases left between them. Looked up from germline, CDR1 is KGHSH and CDR2 is LQKENI.

The rearrangement links TRBV7-9 to TRBJ2-5; the match to TRBD2 covers 9 bases. V trimming: 5 bases; J trimming: 2 bases; junction bases outside the gene matches: 6. The CDR3 has 15 amino acids. Germline CDR1 is SEHNR and CDR2 is FQNEAQ (reference sequence). Here the CDR3 reads CASSHSSGTQETQYF. CDR3 sequence (DNA): TGTGCCAGCAGCCATTCTAGCGGGACACAAGAGACCCAGTACTTC.

The chain carries TRBV5-1 and TRBJ2-1; 8 bases align to TRBD1. This CDR3 is 14 amino acids long. The germline V gene encodes CDR1 SGHRS and CDR2 YFSETQ. After removal of 0 bases from V and 5 bases from J, the junction contained 1 base not matched to a gene. CDR3 bases: TGCGCCAGCAGCTTGGGGACAGGGAACAATGAGCAGTTCTTC. Protein product: CASSLGTGNNEQFF. Looking up the rest from reference TRBV5-1 and TRBJ2-1 gives the full variable domain: KAGVTQTPRYLIKTRGQQVTLSCSPISGHRSVSWYQQTPGQGLQFLFEYFSETQRNKGNFPGRFSGRQFSNSRSEMNVSTLELGDSALYLCASSLGTGNNEQFFGPGTRLTVL.

This clone was counted at least ten times. The V and J genes are TRBV21-1 and TRBJ1-4. TRBV21-1 is shown as a pseudogene. The CDR3 is 15 amino acids. CDR3 in DNA: TGTGCCAGCACCCCCAAGAACGCCGGGTCTGAAAAACTGTTTTTT. Protein sequence: CASTPKNAGSEKLFF.

The chain is built from TRBV2 and TRBJ2-1; possible D gene TRBD2, 5 bases. Germline CDR1 reads SNHLY; CDR2 reads FYNNEI. The CDR3 sequence is 14 residues long. V was pared by 3 bases and J by 6 bases, with 12 bases between. CDR3: CASSESGEFNEQFF. The CDR3 coding sequence is TGTGCCAGCAGTGAGTCCGGGGAGTTCAATGAGCAGTTCTTC.

This chain joins TRBV10-2 and TRBJ2-3; tentative D call: TRBD1 (6 bases). Looked up from germline, CDR1 is WSHSY and CDR2 is SAAADI. The CDR3 covers 12 residues. V lost 4 bases and J 9 bases, leaving 11 bases between the germline ends. The CDR3 DNA sequence: TGCGCCAGCAGTGTTGGACAGCAAACGCAGTATTTT. Its translation: CASSVGQQTQYF.

This rearrangement joins TRBV5-1 to TRBJ2-7; 10 nucleotides agree with TRBD1. Trimming cost V 4 bases and J 4 bases; bases outside gene matches: 11. CDR1 and CDR2 (germline): SGHRS, YFSETQ. This CDR3 spans 16 amino acids. The CDR3 nucleotides are TGCGCCAGCAGCCGATCAGGGACAGGGGCTCAGTACGAGCAGTACTTC. Its protein is CASSRSGTGAQYEQYF.

The chain has TRBV5-1 and TRBJ2-5; tentatively, D is TRBD1 (7 bases). Between the trimmed V and J ends, which lost 1 base and 3 bases, there was a span of 13 bases. There are 15 residues in the CDR3. CDR1 and CDR2 (germline): SGHRS, YFSETQ. The CDR3 sequence: CASSLSRGTEETQYF. DNA for the CDR3: TGCGCCAGCAGCTTGAGTCGGGGGACAGAAGAGACCCAGTACTTC.

This clone was seen a few times. The same CDR3 arises from other DNA sequences in this sample as well. The gene calls are TRBV5-1 and TRBJ2-2; maybe TRBD1 (5 bases). Germline V gene sequence: CDR1 SGHRS, CDR2 YFSETQ. V dropped 7 bases and J dropped 0 bases, with 13 bases sitting between them. The CDR3 sequence is 15 residues long. CDR3 coding DNA: TGCGCCAGCTACCTGGACATAACGAACACCGGGGAGCTGTTTTTT. Amino acids: CASYLDITNTGELFF.

This clone has a single count. The V call is TRBV30, the J call TRBJ2-1; 11 positions match TRBD2. Germline V lookup: CDR1 GTSNPN, CDR2 SVGIG (reference sequence). V was pared by 5 bases and J by 7 bases, with 10 bases of the junction left unmatched. The CDR3 loop spans 15 amino acids. Here the CDR3 reads CAWALTSGRMNEQFF. Here the CDR3 DNA reads TGTGCCTGGGCCCTTACTAGCGGGAGAATGAATGAGCAGTTCTTC.

Remarks on this clone: This is likely an artifact of a read error, given a far larger clone one base away. In this CDR3 the conserved last residue, phenylalanine or tryptophan, is missing, so a read error is likely. The CDR3 sequence: CAWSLGRIYGYTL. The CDR3 DNA reads as TGTGCCTGGAGTTTGGGACGGATCTATGGCTACACCCTC. This chain uses TRBV30 with TRBJ1-2; possible D gene TRBD1, 5 bases. Trimming pared 2 bases from V and 4 bases from J, leaving 11 bases between. The CDR3 spans 13 residues. Germline V gene lookup returns CDR1 GTSNPN and CDR2 SVGIG (reference sequence).

The chain recombines TRBV29-1 with TRBJ1-1; no reliable D call. The CDR3 is 11 residues long. CDR1 is SQVTM and CDR2 is ANQGSEA in the germline V gene. Trimming cost V 3 bases and J 8 bases, with 10 bases left between them. The DNA for the CDR3 is TGCAGCGTTGATTGGGGAGGGGAAGCTTTCTTT. This sequence encodes CSVDWGGEAFF.

The rearrangement uses TRBV5-1 and TRBJ1-1; maybe TRBD1 (6 bases). The CDR3 length is 16 residues. The V gene's germline CDR1 is SGHRS and CDR2 YFSETQ. Trimming left V 0 bases short and J 5 bases short, with 17 bases between. This chain's CDR3 is CASSLVPGGRGTEAFF. The CDR3, as DNA: TGCGCCAGCAGCTTGGTGCCCGGTGGAAGGGGGACTGAAGCTTTCTTT.

This clone was detected a few times. A much larger clone differs from this one at a single base, so this may be a read error. J is TRBJ2-5 and V is TRBV2; no firm D call. Trimming left V 3 bases short and J 1 base short, with 6 bases between. The CDR3 consists of 13 residues. Germline CDR1 is SNHLY and CDR2 is FYNNEI. CDR3 coding DNA: TGTGCCAGCAGTGATAACAGCCAAGAGACCCAGTACTTC. Translating it yields CASSDNSQETQYF.

This rearrangement joins TRBV27 to TRBJ2-7; 7 bases agree with TRBD1. The CDR3 is made up of 14 amino acids. V shed 6 bases and J 2 bases; nucleotides not matched to a gene: 7. CDR1 and CDR2 (germline): MNHEY, SMNVEV (reference sequence). CDR3 residues: CASRRTGNPYEQYF. The CDR3 DNA reads as TGTGCCAGCAGGCGGACAGGAAATCCCTACGAGCAGTACTTC.

Concerning this clone itself: The identical CDR3 is also encoded by other nucleotide sequences in the sample. The chain has TRBV19 and TRBJ2-6, with D unclear. Germline V gene data show CDR1 as LNHDA and CDR2 as SQIVND (reference sequence). V was trimmed by 4 bases and J by 2 bases, leaving 12 bases between them. The CDR3 is 16 amino acids. The CDR3 sequence: CASSNGIRTGANVLTF. CDR3 nucleotide sequence: TGTGCCAGTAGTAATGGGATTCGCACTGGGGCCAACGTCCTGACTTTC.

With respect to this clone: A far larger clone is a single base away, which makes a read error likely. At the DNA level, this CDR3 is encoded by other sequences in the same sample as well. This chain links TRBV7-9 with TRBJ2-7; 14 nucleotides match TRBD2. CDR3 size: 16 residues. The J segment lost 6 bases and the V segment lost 6 bases, leaving 10 bases of the junction unmatched. The germline gives CDR1 SEHNR, CDR2 FQNEAQ (reference sequence). CDR3 residues: CASSRPGTSGSTEQYF. CDR3 DNA: TGTGCCAGCAGTCGCCCCGGGACTAGCGGGAGTACCGAGCAGTACTTC.

The rearrangement links TRBV11-3 to TRBJ2-7, with 11 nucleotides matching TRBD2. Germline V CDR1 and CDR2: SGHNT, YENEEA. Trimming cost V 1 base and J 8 bases; bases outside gene matches: 7. The length of the CDR3 is 15 residues. This CDR3 is CASSLAGTSGSQQYF. CDR3 nucleotides: TGTGCCAGCAGCTTAGCAGGGACTAGCGGTTCCCAGCAGTACTTC.

This clone appeared once. With a far larger clone one base away, a read error is the likely cause. This sample includes further DNA sequences coding for the same CDR3. The chain is built from TRBV30 and TRBJ2-7; weak D call: TRBD2 (6 bases). Trimming pared 4 bases from V and 0 bases from J, leaving 22 bases between. CDR1 and CDR2 from the germline V gene are GTSNPN and SVGIG (reference sequence). The CDR3 loop spans 17 amino acids. CDR3 DNA: TGTGCCTGGAAGAAGGGAAGACTAGGGCTCAACTCCTACGAGCAGTACTTC. It yields the protein CAWKKGRLGLNSYEQYF. Full variable domain (remainder filled in from reference TRBV30 and TRBJ2-7): SQTIHQWPATLVQPVGSPLSLECTVEGTSNPNLYWYRQAAGRGLQLLFYSVGIGQISSEVPQNLSASRPQDRQFILSSKKLLLSDSGFYLCAWKKGRLGLNSYEQYFGPGTRLTVT.

V gene TRBV19 combines with J gene TRBJ1-1; D not certain. Germline V gives CDR1 LNHDA, CDR2 SQIVND (reference sequence). V gave up 2 bases and J gave up 8 bases, with 15 bases separating them. The CDR3 loop spans 14 amino acids. As DNA, the CDR3 is TGTGCCAGTAGTATAATGAGGGAGGGAGCGGAAGCTTTCTTT. Protein: CASSIMREGAEAFF. The full variable domain, its missing parts supplied by reference TRBV19 and TRBJ1-1, is DGGITQSPKYLFRKEGQNVTLSCEQNLNHDAMYWYRQDPGQGLRLIYYSQIVNDFQKGDIAEGYSVSREKKESFPLTVTSAQKNPTAFYLCASSIMREGAEAFFGQGTRLTVV.

The chain couples TRBV7-2 to TRBJ2-7, with 9 positions matching TRBD2. The CDR3 covers 16 residues. Germline lookup yields CDR1 SGHTA and CDR2 FQGNSA. Unmatched junction bases numbered 12, after V lost 5 bases and J lost 4 bases. In DNA form, the CDR3 reads TGTGCCAGCAGCCAATTGCGGGGGGGAGTTGGGTACGAGCAGTACTTC. Amino acids: CASSQLRGGVGYEQYF.